The 6 T cell receptor beta chains below were found in one sample sequenced in a study of early T cells in non-severe SARS-CoV-2 infection. One entry per CDR3 protein results from TCRdb running MiXCR on the 5' RACE reads. The sample lists about 94,000 distinct CDR3 sequences, roughly 13% occurring once. The sequencing input was whole blood. These receptors were collected from an adult who was a healthcare worker with PCR-confirmed SARS-CoV-2 infection or an uninfected control (not recorded which).

This rearrangement joins TRBV6-5 to TRBJ2-2, with a possible D match to TRBD2 (6 bases). V lost 5 bases and J 3 bases, leaving 13 bases between the germline ends. CDR3 length: 15 amino acids. The germline gives CDR1 MNHEY, CDR2 SVGAGI. CDR3: CASSRAGKDTGELFF. The CDR3, as DNA: TGTGCCAGCAGTAGGGCGGGGAAGGACACCGGGGAGCTGTTTTTT.

This sequence joins TRBV5-5 and TRBJ2-1, with 7 bases aligning to TRBD1. The CDR3 is 15 residues long. Trimming cost V 4 bases and J 2 bases; bases outside gene matches: 6. Germline CDR1 reads SGHKS; CDR2 reads YYEKEE (reference sequence). This CDR3 reads CASSRDSLPYNEQFF. In DNA, the CDR3 is TGTGCCAGCAGCCGGGACAGCCTTCCCTACAATGAGCAGTTCTTC.

The V and J genes are TRBV4-1 and TRBJ2-6; the D is unclear. Germline CDR1 MGHRA, CDR2 YSYEKL. The CDR3 has 15 amino acids. Deletions cut 2 bases from V and 2 bases from J, with 7 bases between. CDR3 nucleotides: TGCGCCAGCAGCCAAATAGGTCCTGGGGCCAACGTCCTGACTTTC. Amino acids: CASSQIGPGANVLTF.

This clonotype was counted ten times or more. The chain couples TRBV5-4 to TRBJ2-5; possibly TRBD1 or TRBD2 for D (6 bases each). Per the germline V gene, CDR1 is SGHNT and CDR2 is YYREEE (reference sequence). The length of the CDR3 is 15 residues. Trimming stripped 0 bases from V and 4 bases from J, with 13 bases between. CDR3 protein: CASSLEGGRAETQYF. As DNA, the CDR3 is TGTGCCAGCAGCTTGGAGGGGGGCCGGGCAGAGACCCAGTACTTC.

This clonotype was counted a few times. The CDR3 does not close with the conserved phenylalanine or tryptophan, likely indicating a read error. Because the CDR3's place on the DNA is in doubt, the DNA is left out and the CDR3 is given as listed by TCRdb. This CDR3 is CASSFLGSLAGILWYY. The gene calls are TRBV7-9 and TRBJ2-3; whether TRBD2, the table's D call, matches the DNA was not checked. Including both end residues, the CDR3 is 16 amino acids long. Per the germline V gene, CDR1 is SEHNR and CDR2 is FQNEAQ (reference sequence).

This clonotype has more than one count but fewer than ten. The CDR3 nucleotides are TGTGCCAGCAGCCGGGGGGCGGGACAGGGGGCCGGAGAGACCCAGTACTTC. This codes for CASSRGAGQGAGETQYF. The genes are TRBV7-6 and TRBJ2-5, with TRBD1 matching 12 bases. In germline, CDR1 is SGHVS, CDR2 FNYEAQ. Trimming took 5 bases from V and 4 from J; bases not matched to a gene: 11. The CDR3 is made up of 17 amino acids.